The clone carrying this T cell receptor (beta chain) turned up a few times. Trimming removed 0 bases at V and 5 bases at J, with 14 bases between. CDR1 LGHNA and CDR2 YSLEER come from the germline V gene. CDR3 length equals 15 residues. This entry is derived from a study of blood T cell repertoires in COVID-19. At the level of the study: The origin of the acute and convalescent COVID-19 samples was the United States, Italy and Spain. PBMCs, B-cell-depleted T cells, or T cells were the source of the cDNA or gDNA that made up the material.

Source study methods: Using reference gene primer amplification, nucleated cell counts were estimated. TCRdb's copy holds only in-frame clones and misses some; the assay was immunoSEQ multiplex PCR. The V and J calls and clone size are taken from that table; D and trimming were inferred from the DNA. The sample lists more than 40,000 clones, roughly 85% occurring once. The V and J genes are TRBV4-3 and TRBJ2-7, with D maybe TRBD1 (5 bases). This sequence originates from a man aged 60-69 years with acute or convalescent COVID-19. Sample: peripheral blood. The CDR3, as DNA: TGCGCCAGCAGCCAAGATGGGAACAGGTTGAACGAGCAGTACTTC. This encodes CASSQDGNRLNEQYF.